What follows describes a single T cell receptor (beta chain). What it recognizes is unknown. cDNA synthesis used the whole RNA isolate, giving expressed TCRB sequences. Here immunoSEQ multiplex PCR was the method, and the copy in TCRdb shows in-frame clones only, minus some. Of hundreds of thousands of clones listed, around 15% are singletons. The data derive from a study of beta chain features in type 1 diabetes. The study, taken as a whole, reports: Shorter TCRB CDR3s, moderately but significantly so, marked every one of the four CD4+ subsets in Type 1 diabetes patients. A potential PCR bias toward shorter templates would be equal in patient and control samples. Sampled from patients, naive, central memory and Treg TCRB repertoires appeared more similar than those sampled from healthy donors.

The V end was cut by 2 bases, the J end by 4 bases, with 26 bases between. CDR1 and CDR2 from the germline V gene are MGHRA and YSYEKL. There are 19 residues in the CDR3. Every donor provided one heparinised blood draw, which averaged about 120 mL. Sequencing was carried out using naive CD4+ T cells from blood. This chain uses TRBV4-1 with TRBJ1-2; D is possibly TRBD1 (5 bases). This TCR came from a man aged 18 to 35 with type 1 diabetes. The DNA of the CDR3 is TGCGCCAGCAGCCAAAGCAGGGAATTGCGGATTAACAACCCCTATGGCTACACCTTC. Its translation: CASSQSRELRINNPYGYTF.